The 32 T cell receptor beta chains presented below share a single source sample, sequenced in a study of beta chain features in type 1 diabetes (dated by TCRdb to the late 2010s). Study-level results and caveats: In all four CD4+ subsets, TCRB CDR3 length was moderately but significantly shorter in type 1 diabetes patients.

No antigens are known for them. Libraries were made using the immunoSEQ multiplex PCR assay. The entire isolated RNA was reverse transcribed using the High Capacity cDNA Reverse Transcription Kit, and thus expressed TCRB transcripts were sequenced. TCRdb retrieved this table from immuneACCESS and kept in-frame rearrangements only. Not all clones are present; in checked studies, unresolved V genes account for under half, and no reason is known for the remainder. The sample profile shows around 130,000 clones; around 10% of them were found once. The ten largest clonotypes hold roughly 0.75% of the sample. Source material: central memory CD4+ T cells from blood. The receptors come from a man younger than 40 with type 1 diabetes.

The chain couples TRBV11-2 to TRBJ2-1; D remains ambiguous. The CDR3 spans 13 residues. The V gene lost 0 bases and the J gene lost 6 bases, with 6 bases spanning the gap. Germline V gene sequence: CDR1 SGHAT, CDR2 FQNNGV. CDR3 region: CASSLDLPNEQFF. The CDR3 coding sequence is TGTGCCAGCAGCTTAGATCTACCCAATGAGCAGTTCTTC.

This clone has just a few counts. The chain uses TRBV4-1 and TRBJ2-7, with D possibly TRBD1 on 6 matching bases. Per the germline V gene, CDR1 is MGHRA and CDR2 is YSYEKL. The CDR3 covers 14 residues. Trimming left V 1 base short and J 6 bases short, with 13 bases between. The CDR3 sequence is CASSQGTDDREQYF. The CDR3 DNA reads TGCGCCAGCAGCCAAGGGACAGACGACCGCGAGCAGTACTTC.

In this sample, this clone turned up a few times. The chain employs TRBV7-2 and TRBJ2-3; D not certain. The CDR3 is 12 residues long. V lost 6 bases and J lost 4, with 8 bases in between. Germline values: CDR1 SGHTA, CDR2 FQGNSA. CDR3 sequence (DNA): TGTGCCAGCAGTCAGTACGCAGATACGCAGTATTTT. This sequence encodes CASSQYADTQYF.

This clone came up a few times. This chain uses TRBV4-3 with TRBJ2-1; TRBD2 agrees at 13 bases. The CDR3 has 16 residues. V was clipped by 1 base and J by 8 bases; unmatched bases: 5. Germline V gene data show CDR1 as LGHNA and CDR2 as YSLEER. The CDR3 loop is CASSQGTSGGRDEQFF. The CDR3 coding sequence is TGCGCCAGCAGCCAAGGGACTAGCGGGGGTAGGGATGAGCAGTTCTTC.

This chain connects TRBV7-6 to TRBJ2-4; tentative D call: TRBD1 (6 bases). The CDR3 runs 14 residues. V lost 6 bases and J 1 base, leaving 10 bases between the germline ends. Germline V lookup: CDR1 SGHVS, CDR2 FNYEAQ. The CDR3 sequence is CASSLGQAKNIQYF. In nucleotides, the CDR3 is TGTGCCAGCAGTCTCGGACAGGCCAAAAACATTCAGTACTTC.

The rearrangement links TRBV5-4 to TRBJ1-2; D gene uncertain. This CDR3 comprises 11 residues. Germline V gives CDR1 SGHNT, CDR2 YYREEE (reference sequence). V was trimmed by 2 bases and J by 8 bases, leaving 7 bases between them. The CDR3 nucleotides read TGTGCCAGCAGCTTACGGGAGGGCTACACCTTC. Its translation: CASSLREGYTF.

This clone was observed a few times. V is TRBV28 and J is TRBJ1-6; D is uncertain. The CDR3 extends over 12 amino acids. CDR1 MDHEN and CDR2 SYDVKM come from the germline V gene. V gave up 8 bases and J gave up 9 bases, with 11 bases separating them. DNA of the CDR3: TGTGCCAGCTGTCTGGGGAGTTCACCCCTCCACTTT. This codes for CASCLGSSPLHF.

The CDR3 loop is CASKKGGISEAFF. CDR3 nucleotide sequence: TGTGCCAGCAAAAAGGGGGGGATCTCAGAAGCTTTCTTT. The V gene is TRBV6-5, the J gene TRBJ1-1; possible D gene TRBD1, 6 bases. The germline V and J ends were trimmed by 7 bases and 8 bases, with 17 bases remaining between them. This CDR3 region has 13 residues. CDR1 is MNHEY, CDR2 SVGAGI, per germline.

This clone came up a few times. The chain links TRBV7-3 to TRBJ2-2; TRBD1 matches 8 bases. The CDR3 is 13 residues long. CDR1 is SGHTA and CDR2 is FQGTGA in the germline V gene. Trimming removed 5 bases from V and 9 bases from J; junction bases left unmatched: 5. The CDR3 loop is CASSPDRDRELFF. The CDR3 DNA follows: TGTGCCAGCAGCCCGGACAGGGACAGGGAGCTGTTTTTT.

This clone was picked up a small number of times. J is TRBJ2-7 and V is TRBV19, with TRBD2 identical over 10 bases. Trimming took 3 bases from V and 3 from J; bases not matched to a gene: 11. Per germline, CDR1 LNHDA and CDR2 SQIVND (reference sequence). This CDR3 contains 17 residues. CDR3 amino acids: CASSMFASGSTSYEQYF. CDR3 nucleotides: TGTGCCAGTAGTATGTTTGCTAGCGGGAGCACAAGCTACGAGCAGTACTTC.

This clone was counted only a few times. CDR3 nucleotide sequence: TGTGCCAGTAGTAGCCGGGACAGGAGCCCCGAGCAGTACTTC. Translation: CASSSRDRSPEQYF. The chain couples TRBV19 to TRBJ2-7; the match to TRBD1 covers 8 bases. The CDR3 covers 14 residues. Germline loops: CDR1 LNHDA, CDR2 SQIVND (reference sequence). V lost 4 bases and J lost 6; bases outside the gene matches: 8.

This clone showed up just a few times. The V gene is TRBV6-5, the J gene TRBJ2-2; 7 bases are shared with TRBD1. Germline CDR1 and CDR2: MNHEY and SVGAGI. After removal of 5 bases from V and 6 bases from J, the junction contained 3 bases not matched to a gene. The CDR3 runs 13 residues. CDR3 in DNA: TGTGCCAGCAGTGGGGACAGTGCCGGGGAGCTGTTTTTT. It codes for CASSGDSAGELFF.

This clone has only a few counts. The chain couples TRBV11-2 to TRBJ2-3; 12 bases line up with TRBD2. The CDR3 loop spans 15 amino acids. In germline, CDR1 is SGHAT, CDR2 FQNNGV. V trimming: 5 bases; J trimming: 2 bases; junction bases outside the gene matches: 2. The DNA of the CDR3 is TGTGCCAGCAGCCGGACTAGCGGGGACACAGATACGCAGTATTTT. It specifies CASSRTSGDTDTQYF. Supplemented by reference TRBV11-2 and TRBJ2-3, the full variable domain reads EAGVAQSPRYKIIEKRQSVAFWCNPISGHATLYWYQQILGQGPKLLIQFQNNGVVDDSQLPKDRFSAERLKGVDSTLKIQPAKLEDSAVYLCASSRTSGDTDTQYFGPGTRLTVL.

A few counts support this clone. The chain uses TRBV9 and TRBJ2-5; 11 positions match TRBD1. Germline V gene lookup returns CDR1 SGDLS and CDR2 YYNGEE. The length of the CDR3 is 16 residues. The junction had 6 bases not matched to a gene; V was cut back by 4 bases and J by 1 base. CDR3 in amino acids: CASSPQGTGGQETQYF. CDR3 nucleotide sequence: TGTGCCAGCAGCCCACAAGGGACAGGGGGCCAAGAGACCCAGTACTTC. The complete variable domain, with remaining parts taken from reference TRBV9 and TRBJ2-5, reads DSGVTQTPKHLITATGQRVTLRCSPRSGDLSVYWYQQSLDQGLQFLIQYYNGEERAKGNILERFSAQQFPDLHSELNLSSLELGDSALYFCASSPQGTGGQETQYFGPGTRLLVL.

This clone was seen a few times. V usage is TRBV4-2 and J usage is TRBJ1-4, with D perhaps matching TRBD1 (6 bases). V lost 5 bases and J 8 bases, leaving 15 bases between the germline ends. Germline V gene data show CDR1 as LGHNA and CDR2 as YNFKEQ. The length of the CDR3 is 14 residues. The CDR3 DNA reads TGTGCCAGCAGCTCAGACAGGTTGGACGAAAAACTGTTTTTT. This gives the protein CASSSDRLDEKLFF.

In this sample, this clone turned up a few times. V gene TRBV4-1 combines with J gene TRBJ2-5; 9 bases fit TRBD2. V lost 1 base and J lost 2; bases outside the gene matches: 5. The CDR3 spans 16 residues. Germline V gene sequence: CDR1 MGHRA, CDR2 YSYEKL. CDR3 sequence reads: CASSQGPTSGQETQYF. DNA of the CDR3: TGCGCCAGCAGCCAAGGGCCGACTAGCGGACAAGAGACCCAGTACTTC.

This clone was picked up a small number of times. V usage is TRBV7-3 and J usage is TRBJ1-1, with TRBD1 as a possible D gene (5 bases). CDR1 and CDR2 (germline): SGHTA, FQGTGA. CDR3 length equals 15 residues. Trimming removed 5 bases from V and 5 bases from J, with 18 bases in between. CDR3 region: CASSPGAGGRTEAFF. CDR3 nucleotides: TGTGCCAGCAGCCCTGGGGCGGGGGGAAGGACTGAAGCTTTCTTT.

The rearrangement joins TRBV9 to TRBJ2-1; D perhaps matches TRBD2 (6 bases). V was pared by 3 bases and J by 9 bases, with 10 bases between. This CDR3 region has 12 residues. Germline-derived CDR1 and CDR2 are SGDLS and YYNGEE. CDR3 bases: TGTGCCAGCAGCGCGGCGGAGGGTGAGCAGTTCTTC. Protein sequence: CASSAAEGEQFF.

This clone was observed a few times. This chain links TRBV5-1 with TRBJ2-5; D gene uncertain. Germline CDR1 reads SGHRS; CDR2 reads YFSETQ. Trimming took off 3 bases at V and 1 base at J, with 10 bases between the two ends. CDR3 length equals 14 residues. CDR3 coding DNA: TGCGCCAGCAGCTCGGCAGGCTCCCAAGAGACCCAGTACTTC. Translating it yields CASSSAGSQETQYF.

The chain is built from TRBV30 and TRBJ1-4, with D possibly TRBD1 on 5 matching bases. Trimming shortened V by 2 bases and J by 8 bases, and 12 bases separated the two germline ends. This CDR3 is 13 amino acids long. Germline V gene lookup returns CDR1 GTSNPN and CDR2 SVGIG (reference sequence). The CDR3 DNA reads TGTGCCTGGAGTTTGGGGCAGAACGAAAAACTGTTTTTT. This encodes CAWSLGQNEKLFF.

The chain carries TRBV9 and TRBJ2-7, with 7 bases matching TRBD2. CDR3 size: 15 residues. V trimming: 0 bases; J trimming: 3 bases; junction bases outside the gene matches: 6. The germline V gene has CDR1 SGDLS and CDR2 YYNGEE. Here the CDR3 DNA reads TGTGCCAGCAGCGTAGACCCTAGCGGCCTCTACGAGCAGTACTTC. It encodes CASSVDPSGLYEQYF.

This clone was picked up a small number of times. This CDR3 is also generated by other DNA sequences in the sample. The chain joins TRBV5-4 to TRBJ2-3; no clear D gene. Germline V gives CDR1 SGHNT, CDR2 YYREEE (reference sequence). With 0 bases removed from V and 0 bases from J, the gap between germline ends came to 8 bases. The CDR3 is made up of 15 amino acids. The CDR3 DNA follows: TGTGCCAGCAGCTTGGGGGCAGGTAGCACAGATACGCAGTATTTT. Its protein product is CASSLGAGSTDTQYF.

This clone occurred a few times. The V and J genes are TRBV7-9 and TRBJ1-6, with D possibly TRBD1 on 5 matching bases. The CDR3 totals 15 residues. The germline V gene encodes CDR1 SEHNR and CDR2 FQNEAQ (reference sequence). V lost 5 bases, J lost 3 bases, and 11 bases lay in between. CDR3 coding DNA: TGTGCCAGCAGCCTTGAAACAGGCTATAATTCACCCCTCCACTTT. Amino acids: CASSLETGYNSPLHF.

J is TRBJ2-7 and V is TRBV2, with a weak D call TRBD2 (6 bases). V lost 6 bases and J 3 bases, leaving 21 bases between the germline ends. The CDR3 has 16 residues. Looked up from germline, CDR1 is SNHLY and CDR2 is FYNNEI. The CDR3 reads CASRKLAGPLLYEQYF. CDR3 in DNA: TGTGCCAGCAGAAAACTCGCGGGACCGCTGCTCTACGAGCAGTACTTC.

This clone has just a few counts. This chain uses TRBV7-8 with TRBJ2-5; 7 nucleotides match TRBD1. The CDR3 consists of 17 residues. CDR1 is SGHVS and CDR2 is FQNEAQ in the germline V gene. V shed 5 bases, J shed 2 bases, and the junction held 14 bases outside the gene matches. CDR3 nucleotide sequence: TGTGCCAGCAGCATCCTTAATCCGGGACAGTCACAAGAGACCCAGTACTTC. The encoded protein is CASSILNPGQSQETQYF.

J is TRBJ2-4 and V is TRBV5-4; maybe TRBD2 (6 bases). Germline assignment: CDR1 SGHNT and CDR2 YYREEE (reference sequence). The V and J ends lost 4 bases and 3 bases respectively, with 20 bases between them. The CDR3 spans 17 residues. The CDR3 sequence is CASSPDYKGRSKNIQYF. The CDR3 DNA reads TGTGCCAGCAGCCCGGACTATAAAGGGCGGAGCAAAAACATTCAGTACTTC.

The gene calls are TRBV7-2 and TRBJ1-4; D possibly corresponds to TRBD1 (6 bases). Germline V gene data show CDR1 as SGHTA and CDR2 as FQGNSA. CDR3 length: 14 amino acids. V was clipped by 2 bases and J by 7 bases, with 11 bases between them. The CDR3 sequence is CASSLYRESEKLFF. In DNA, the CDR3 is TGTGCCAGCAGCTTATACAGGGAAAGTGAAAAACTGTTTTTT.

This clone was recorded a few times. The chain has TRBV2 and TRBJ2-5; tentative D call: TRBD1 (5 bases). V shed 6 bases and J shed 7 bases, with 15 bases lying between them. Germline CDR1 and CDR2: SNHLY and FYNNEI. The CDR3 has 13 amino acids. The chain's CDR3 is CASSPDKFGTQYF. The DNA for the CDR3 is TGTGCCAGCAGCCCGGACAAATTCGGGACCCAGTACTTC.

The V gene is TRBV7-2, the J gene TRBJ1-1, with D possibly matching TRBD1 (6 bases). Per germline, CDR1 SGHTA and CDR2 FQGNSA. CDR3 length: 13 residues. The germline V and J ends were trimmed by 5 bases and 1 base, with 8 bases remaining between them. CDR3 amino acids: CASSKGQNTEAFF. CDR3 DNA: TGTGCCAGCAGCAAGGGACAGAACACTGAAGCTTTCTTT.

This clone was counted a few times. The J gene is TRBJ2-5, the V gene TRBV5-1, with TRBD2 as a possible D gene (6 bases). V lost 0 bases, J lost 2 bases, and 17 bases lay in between. The germline V gene encodes CDR1 SGHRS and CDR2 YFSETQ. The CDR3 totals 17 residues. CDR3 nucleotide sequence: TGCGCCAGCAGCTTGGATGGGTGGGTCGCGGGACAAGAGACCCAGTACTTC. This codes for CASSLDGWVAGQETQYF.

The chain uses TRBV15 and TRBJ1-5; weak D call: TRBD1 (5 bases). Germline loops: CDR1 LNHNV, CDR2 YYDKDF (reference sequence). Trimming shortened V by 1 base and J by 11 bases, and 12 bases separated the two germline ends. This CDR3 contains 13 residues. The CDR3 DNA is TGTGCCACCAGCAGAGGGGGGGAACCGTCCCAGCATTTT. It specifies CATSRGGEPSQHF.

The table lists this clone with a few counts. V usage is TRBV28 and J usage is TRBJ1-2; D ambiguous. The V and J ends lost 2 bases and 4 bases respectively, with 8 bases between them. This CDR3 has 13 residues. The germline CDR1 and CDR2 sequences are MDHEN and SYDVKM. The CDR3 coding sequence is TGTGCCAGCAGTTTAACCAGAGGCTATGGCTACACCTTC. Residues: CASSLTRGYGYTF.